Shown below are 17 T cell receptor beta chains from a single sample sequenced in a study of beta chain features in type 1 diabetes. General study results and limits: All four CD4+ subsets from Type 1 diabetes patients carried moderately but significantly shorter TCRB CDR3s.

The isolated RNA, all of it, was reverse transcribed, so expressed TCRB transcripts were what got sequenced. This table comes from immunoSEQ multiplex PCR, and its TCRdb copy is limited to in-frame clones, with some not included. The data contain roughly 180,000 clones, almost 8% of them seen just once; the ten biggest clones take up roughly 0.5%. Antigens for these TCRs are unknown. Material for sequencing was central memory CD4+ T cells from blood. These receptors were collected from a man between 18 and 35 years old with type 1 diabetes.

This clone turned up a few times. Other DNA sequences in the sample encode the same CDR3. This chain's CDR3 is CASSLYRTSGYNEQFF. CDR3 sequence (DNA): TGTGCCAGCAGTTTATACAGGACTAGCGGATACAATGAGCAGTTCTTC. J is TRBJ2-1 and V is TRBV28; TRBD2 matches at 10 bases. Germline V lookup: CDR1 MDHEN, CDR2 SYDVKM. CDR3 length: 16 amino acids. The V segment lost 1 base and the J segment 4 bases; nucleotides outside the gene matches: 4.

V is TRBV6-4 and J is TRBJ2-5; 13 nucleotides agree with TRBD2. The germline gives CDR1 MRHNA, CDR2 SNTAGT. This CDR3 comprises 14 residues. V gave up 6 bases and J gave up 5 bases; unmatched junction bases: 3. CDR3 coding DNA: TGTGCCAGCAGGACTAGCGGGGGGCCGGAGACCCAGTACTTC. Protein: CASRTSGGPETQYF.

The chain links TRBV6-5 to TRBJ2-2; 7 bases are shared with TRBD2. Trimming cost V 6 bases and J 5 bases; bases outside gene matches: 6. This CDR3 contains 14 residues. Germline V gives CDR1 MNHEY, CDR2 SVGAGI. The CDR3 loop reads CASRGGVETGELFF. CDR3 nucleotides: TGTGCCAGCAGGGGAGGGGTGGAAACCGGGGAGCTGTTTTTT.

This clone was seen only a few times. This sequence joins TRBV2 and TRBJ1-5; TRBD1 matches 7 bases. Germline CDR1 reads SNHLY; CDR2 reads FYNNEI. This CDR3 comprises 14 residues. With V trimmed by 5 bases and J by 4 bases, 5 bases remained unmatched. CDR3 sequence: CASSWDSQNQPQHF. The CDR3, as DNA: TGTGCCAGCAGTTGGGACAGCCAAAATCAGCCCCAGCATTTT.

The CDR3 DNA sequence: TGTGCCAGCAGAGCCCAGGCAGGGTGGGACGAGCAGTACTTC. Protein sequence: CASRAQAGWDEQYF. The rearrangement joins TRBV7-2 to TRBJ2-7; TRBD1 might be the D (5 bases). V lost 6 bases, J lost 5 bases, and 17 bases lay in between. Germline CDR1 and CDR2: SGHTA and FQGNSA. There are 14 residues in the CDR3.

There are a few counts of this clone. This chain joins TRBV5-1 and TRBJ2-7, with D possibly TRBD1 on 7 matching bases. The length of the CDR3 is 14 residues. Trimming pared 1 base from V and 3 bases from J, leaving 11 bases between. Germline V gene lookup returns CDR1 SGHRS and CDR2 YFSETQ. CDR3 DNA sequence: TGCGCCAGCAGCTTGACGCAGGGGGGCTACGAGCAGTACTTC. It codes for CASSLTQGGYEQYF.

This clone was seen more than once but under ten times. The chain couples TRBV18 to TRBJ2-4; possibly TRBD1 for D (6 bases). Trimming cost V 6 bases and J 7 bases, with 16 bases left between them. Germline CDR1 is KGHSH and CDR2 is LQKENI. This CDR3 contains 14 residues. CDR3 region: CASSSGTLHNIQYF. The CDR3 region has the DNA TGTGCCAGCTCCTCCGGGACACTTCATAACATTCAGTACTTC. The whole variable domain, remainder taken from reference TRBV18 and TRBJ2-4, is NAGVMQNPRHLVRRRGQEARLRCSPMKGHSHVYWYRQLPEEGLKFMVYLQKENIIDESGMPKERFSAEFPKEGPSILRIQQVVRGDSAAYFCASSSGTLHNIQYFGAGTRLSVL.

This clone has a handful of counts. The chain is built from TRBV9 and TRBJ1-3; D gene ambiguous. In germline, CDR1 is SGDLS, CDR2 YYNGEE. This CDR3 comprises 15 residues. Deletions cut 4 bases from V and 3 bases from J, with 14 bases between. The CDR3, as DNA: TGTGCCAGCAGCCCCCCCGGGGTCGGTGGAAACACCATATATTTT. Its protein product is CASSPPGVGGNTIYF.

The V call is TRBV19, the J call TRBJ1-5; tentative D call: TRBD1 (5 bases). Germline-derived CDR1 and CDR2 are LNHDA and SQIVND (reference sequence). The CDR3 has 16 residues. The ends were cut back, 2 bases at V and 4 bases at J, with 15 bases in the middle. The CDR3 nucleotides read TGTGCCAGTAGTATAAGGGGACGGACTACAAATCAGCCCCAGCATTTT. Translating gives CASSIRGRTTNQPQHF. The full variable domain, its missing parts supplied by reference TRBV19 and TRBJ1-5, is DGGITQSPKYLFRKEGQNVTLSCEQNLNHDAMYWYRQDPGQGLRLIYYSQIVNDFQKGDIAEGYSVSREKKESFPLTVTSAQKNPTAFYLCASSIRGRTTNQPQHFGDGTRLSIL.

At least ten counts were recorded for this clone. V gene TRBV6-5 combines with J gene TRBJ2-7, with 11 bases aligning to TRBD1. The CDR3 has 13 residues. Germline trimming cut 5 bases from V and 8 bases from J; bases unmatched to any gene: 5. Germline V gives CDR1 MNHEY, CDR2 SVGAGI. The CDR3 reads CASSQGQGAQQYF. DNA for the CDR3: TGTGCCAGCAGTCAAGGACAGGGGGCGCAGCAGTACTTC.

This clone was counted only a few times. V and J are TRBV5-1 and TRBJ2-5; D not resolved. Germline V lookup: CDR1 SGHRS, CDR2 YFSETQ. With 1 base removed from V and 5 bases from J, the gap between germline ends came to 9 bases. The CDR3 has 13 residues. CDR3 loop: CASSLYPQETQYF. The CDR3 DNA reads as TGCGCCAGCAGCTTGTACCCTCAGGAGACCCAGTACTTC.

This clone was counted ten times or more. The rearrangement joins TRBV2 to TRBJ1-1, with a weak D call TRBD1 (5 bases). This CDR3 has 13 amino acids. V lost 6 bases and J 4 bases, leaving 12 bases between the germline ends. CDR1 and CDR2 (germline): SNHLY, FYNNEI. As DNA, the CDR3 is TGTGCCAGCAGGACAGTCCTGCGCACTGAAGCTTTCTTT. Its translation is CASRTVLRTEAFF.

Turning to this clone: Other DNA sequences in this specimen translate into the identical CDR3. The chain combines TRBV18 with TRBJ2-7; D is possibly TRBD1 (6 bases). Trimming shortened V by 2 bases and J by 0 bases, and 8 bases separated the two germline ends. CDR1 is KGHSH and CDR2 is LQKENI in the germline V gene. The CDR3 runs to 14 residues. CDR3 protein: CASSPGQSSYEQYF. CDR3 coding DNA: TGTGCCAGCTCACCAGGACAGTCCTCCTACGAGCAGTACTTC.

On this clone itself: This sample includes further DNA sequences coding for the same CDR3. The chain has TRBV28 and TRBJ1-2, with D hard to call. Germline CDR1 reads MDHEN; CDR2 reads SYDVKM. The CDR3 is 12 residues long. Trimming took off 2 bases at V and 8 bases at J, with 9 bases between the two ends. The CDR3 bases are TGTGCCAGCAGTTTAAGAGGGCGAGGCTACACCTTC. This gives the protein CASSLRGRGYTF.

A few counts support this clone. The gene calls are TRBV5-4 and TRBJ2-1; tentatively, D is TRBD2 (6 bases). Germline values: CDR1 SGHNT, CDR2 YYREEE (reference sequence). The CDR3 extends over 15 amino acids. V dropped 1 base and J dropped 2 bases, with 10 bases sitting between them. CDR3 protein: CASSLYQRAYNEQFF. Written as DNA, the CDR3 is TGTGCCAGCAGCTTGTACCAGCGGGCCTACAATGAGCAGTTCTTC.

This clone was recorded a few times. Other DNA sequences in the sample encode the same CDR3. V and J are TRBV6-5 and TRBJ2-5; D is possibly TRBD2 (6 bases). Trimming cost V 8 bases and J 1 base, with 8 bases left between them. This CDR3 contains 12 residues. The germline CDR1 and CDR2 sequences are MNHEY and SVGAGI. The CDR3 DNA is TGTGCCAGCGGAGGGGCCCAAGAGACCCAGTACTTC. This sequence encodes CASGGAQETQYF.

This clone turned up a few times. This chain joins TRBV30 and TRBJ2-1, with D tentatively TRBD1 (6 bases). V was pared by 7 bases and J by 8 bases, with 21 bases between. The CDR3 length is 14 residues. Germline CDR1 reads GTSNPN; CDR2 reads SVGIG (reference sequence). The CDR3 DNA sequence: TGTGCCTTTACACAGGGAGCCCTAGTGCATGAGCAGTTCTTC. It codes for CAFTQGALVHEQFF.